The 18 T cell receptor beta chains reported below all come from one sample, sequenced in a study of CD8 T cells in ankylosing spondylitis. General observations from the study: A TCR beta motif made of eight highly homologous variants seemed typical of ankylosing spondylitis blood.

TCRdb re-called the 5' RACE reads through MiXCR, storing one row per CDR3 protein. The sample yields around 480,000 distinct CDR3 sequences, under 20% seen once. Their antigens remain unidentified. Sequencing was performed on blood, either unsorted or a sorted T cell fraction (not recorded which). These receptors were collected from a male donor with ankylosing spondylitis.

This clonotype has a handful of counts. This chain connects TRBV15 to TRBJ2-7, with 10 bases that match TRBD2. V lost 3 bases to trimming and J lost 2 bases; unmatched junction nucleotides: 4. Germline loops: CDR1 LNHNV, CDR2 YYDKDF (reference sequence). This CDR3 region has 15 residues. This CDR3 reads CATSRLAGGAYEQYF. The DNA for the CDR3 is TGTGCCACCAGCAGGTTAGCGGGAGGTGCCTACGAGCAGTACTTC.

The J gene is TRBJ2-4, the V gene TRBV28; D is possibly TRBD1 (6 bases). The CDR3 has 17 amino acids. Per the germline V gene, CDR1 is MDHEN and CDR2 is SYDVKM. V gave up 3 bases and J gave up 0 bases, with 15 bases separating them. The CDR3 loop reads CASSLPGTSLAKNIQYF. In nucleotides, the CDR3 is TGTGCCAGCAGTTTGCCCGGGACATCGCTAGCCAAAAACATTCAGTACTTC.

This chain uses TRBV29-1 with TRBJ2-7, with 9 bases matching TRBD2. The germline gives CDR1 SQVTM, CDR2 ANQGSEA. This CDR3 is 15 amino acids long. J lost 3 bases, V lost 6 bases, and 12 bases had no gene match. CDR3 sequence (DNA): TGCAGCGTCACTACAGGGACTAGCAGCCTCTACGAGCAGTACTTC. The encoded protein is CSVTTGTSSLYEQYF.

In its sample, this clonotype was seen a few times. The V call is TRBV7-9, the J call TRBJ1-1; possibly TRBD1 for D (5 bases). From germline, CDR1 is SEHNR and CDR2 FQNEAQ (reference sequence). Deletions cut 11 bases from V and 3 bases from J, with 13 bases between. This CDR3 is 12 amino acids long. The CDR3 DNA follows: TGTGCCGCCGACAGTGGGGACACTGAAGCTTTCTTT. This gives the protein CAADSGDTEAFF.

The rearrangement links TRBV20-1 to TRBJ2-3; the match to TRBD2 covers 7 bases. CDR1 and CDR2 from the germline V gene are DFQATT and SNEGSKA (reference sequence). V was clipped by 3 bases and J by 2 bases; unmatched bases: 11. The CDR3 contains 16 residues. CDR3 in DNA: TGCAGTGCTAGTGGGAGGGACTTCTACTACACAGATACGCAGTATTTT. Encoded protein: CSASGRDFYYTDTQYF.

This rearrangement joins TRBV21-1 to TRBJ1-2; the D call in the table, TRBD1, was not verified against the DNA. TRBV21-1 is reported as a pseudogene. This CDR3 has 18 amino acids. The CDR3 DNA sequence: TGTGCCAGCAGCAACCTAACCCGGGACAGGAAAATTAACTATGGCTACACCTTC. Protein: CASSNLTRDRKINYGYTF.

This clonotype was seen ten or more times. The chain recombines TRBV12-3 or TRBV12-4 with TRBJ1-1; tentatively, D is TRBD1 (6 bases). Trimming left V 3 bases short and J 7 bases short, with 21 bases between. The CDR3 contains 16 residues. The CDR3: CASSFSSGGGAGEAFF. The CDR3 DNA is TGTGCCAGCAGTTTCTCTAGCGGGGGGGGCGCGGGTGAAGCTTTCTTT.

The V call is TRBV18, the J call TRBJ2-3; 7 positions match TRBD2. V was clipped by 2 bases and J by 1 base; unmatched bases: 3. Germline V gene data show CDR1 as KGHSH and CDR2 as LQKENI. This CDR3 contains 15 residues. The CDR3 DNA sequence: TGTGCCAGCTCACCAGGCGGGGGAGGCACAGATACGCAGTATTTT. Translating it yields CASSPGGGGTDTQYF.

The sample holds a few counts of this clonotype. This chain connects TRBV20-1 to TRBJ1-2; D ambiguous. With 6 bases removed from V and 6 bases from J, the gap between germline ends came to 14 bases. The germline gives CDR1 DFQATT, CDR2 SNEGSKA (reference sequence). The CDR3 totals 12 residues. The CDR3 nucleotides read TGCAGTGCCCCAGACACCGCTAATGGCTACACCTTC. Its translation is CSAPDTANGYTF.

This clonotype was seen a handful of times. The chain recombines TRBV6-1 with TRBJ2-4; the match to TRBD2 covers 13 bases. Germline CDR1 is MNHNS and CDR2 is SASEGT. The trim removed 1 base at V and 0 bases at J, leaving 6 bases unmatched. The CDR3 consists of 19 residues. CDR3 in DNA: TGTGCCAGCAGTGAAGAGGGACTAGCGGGAAGAATAGCCAAAAACATTCAGTACTTC. This sequence encodes CASSEEGLAGRIAKNIQYF.

This clonotype has only a few counts. J is TRBJ2-1 and V is TRBV5-1; 9 bases fit TRBD2. Trimming cost V 4 bases and J 9 bases; bases outside gene matches: 8. CDR1 and CDR2 from the germline V gene are SGHRS and YFSETQ. This CDR3 has 14 residues. The CDR3 reads CASSPTTSGSEQFF. Here the CDR3 DNA reads TGCGCCAGCAGCCCAACGACTAGCGGCAGTGAGCAGTTCTTC.

CDR3 sequence (DNA): TGTGCCAGCATCCCCTTACGGCGGCCATGCGAGCAGTACTTC. It encodes CASIPLRRPCEQYF. This sequence joins TRBV7-3 and TRBJ2-7; no reliable D call. This CDR3 has 14 amino acids. Trimming stripped 7 bases from V and 6 bases from J, with 19 bases between. Germline CDR1 reads SGHTA; CDR2 reads FQGTGA.

This clonotype was detected a few times. The chain carries TRBV20-1 and TRBJ2-7; D may be TRBD1 (7 bases). The CDR3 is 11 amino acids. Germline CDR1 DFQATT, CDR2 SNEGSKA (reference sequence). Trimming stripped 5 bases from V and 12 bases from J, with 17 bases between. The CDR3 sequence is CSALQGGNPYF. CDR3 nucleotides: TGCAGTGCTCTCCAGGGGGGCAACCCGTACTTC.

Only a few counts were recorded for this clonotype. This chain connects TRBV3-1 to TRBJ2-7; D perhaps matches TRBD1 (6 bases). This CDR3 is built from 13 residues. Germline-derived CDR1 and CDR2 are LGHDT and YNNKEL (reference sequence). Trimming shortened V by 1 base and J by 6 bases, and 10 bases separated the two germline ends. CDR3 sequence (DNA): TGTGCCAGCAGCCAAGGAGGGACATCCGAGCAGTACTTC. Protein product: CASSQGGTSEQYF.

V gene TRBV4-1 combines with J gene TRBJ2-7; 11 bases are a match to TRBD2. Losses at the gene ends were 4 bases for V and 2 bases for J; bases not matched to a gene: 4. CDR1 and CDR2 from the germline V gene are MGHRA and YSYEKL. The CDR3 runs 15 residues. CDR3 amino acids: CASSRTSGGAYEQYF. For the CDR3, the DNA is TGCGCCAGCAGCCGAACTAGCGGGGGAGCCTACGAGCAGTACTTC.

This clonotype was seen more than once but under ten times. J is TRBJ1-1 and V is TRBV5-1; D ambiguous. Germline lookup yields CDR1 SGHRS and CDR2 YFSETQ. The CDR3 sequence is 13 residues long. V lost 0 bases to trimming and J lost 6 bases, with 9 bases between them. The CDR3 here is CASSLANVAEAFF. The CDR3 DNA reads as TGCGCCAGCAGCTTGGCCAATGTTGCTGAAGCTTTCTTT.

The chain recombines TRBV20-1 with TRBJ2-2; 9 nucleotides line up with TRBD2. The trim removed 3 bases at V and 5 bases at J, leaving 10 bases unmatched. The CDR3 is made up of 16 amino acids. From germline, CDR1 is DFQATT and CDR2 SNEGSKA (reference sequence). The CDR3 loop is CSARDLSGRGTGELFF. CDR3 in DNA: TGCAGTGCTAGGGACCTTAGCGGGAGAGGGACCGGGGAGCTGTTTTTT.

This clonotype has just a few counts. This sequence joins TRBV6-6 and TRBJ2-7, with D tentatively TRBD1 (6 bases). The CDR3 has 12 amino acids. V was clipped by 6 bases and J by 2 bases, with 8 bases between them. CDR1 and CDR2 (germline): MNHNY, SVGAGI (reference sequence). The chain's CDR3 is CASRRDTYEQYF. CDR3 nucleotides: TGTGCCAGCAGAAGGGACACCTACGAGCAGTACTTC.